These 2 T cell receptor beta chains were all obtained from the same sample, sequenced in a study of T cells in Graves' hyperthyroidism and ophthalmopathy. Using RNA transcripts as the source, TCR beta CDR3 regions were amplified. Initially, a first-round RT-PCR of the TCR CDR3 employed the HTBI primer set. TCRdb passed the multiplex PCR reads through MiXCR, listing each CDR3 protein once. The table has roughly 630,000 distinct CDR3 sequences, about a sixth seen once. The specimen was blood. The receptors here all came from a woman aged 25 to 39 with Graves' hyperthyroidism.

This clonotype has a count of ten or more. The chain carries TRBV20-1 and TRBJ2-3; 13 bases are a match to TRBD2. The V gene end was trimmed by 5 bases and the J gene end by 4 bases; junction bases not matched to a gene: 9. The germline gives CDR1 DFQATT, CDR2 SNEGSKA (reference sequence). There are 16 residues in the CDR3. The CDR3 is CSAFSRTSGSPDTQYF. For the CDR3, the DNA is TGCAGTGCTTTCTCCAGGACTAGCGGGAGCCCAGATACGCAGTATTTT.

This clonotype was detected a few times. A much more abundant neighbour one base away suggests this may be a read error. The chain combines TRBV3-1 with TRBJ2-3; TRBD2 aligns across 9 bases. The CDR3 sequence is 16 residues long. From germline, CDR1 is LGHDT and CDR2 YNNKEL (reference sequence). CDR3 nucleotide sequence: TGTGCCAGCGGCCACCCTAGCGGGATTAGCGGAGATACGCAGTATTTT. Protein: CASGHPSGISGDTQYF.